The text below deals with one T cell receptor beta chain. Its antigen is unidentified. Each CDR3 protein gets one entry after TCRdb re-called the reads with MiXCR. This sample carries 570,000 or so distinct CDR3 sequences, over 35% of them seen once, and the ten largest clones take 48%. This entry comes from a study of T cell repertoires in cytomegalovirus infection. Study background: Well-studied HLA-B-restricted CMV epitopes were used in the study alongside recently identified HLA-C-restricted ones. Public signatures in TCR beta pointed to CMV infection and matching HLA type. General study results and limits: Identification of carriers of CMV plus the relevant HLA was achieved through cumulative public TCR beta family frequency.

CDR1 and CDR2 from the germline V gene are SQVTM and ANQGSEA. V gave up 0 bases and J gave up 6 bases, with 12 bases separating them. The CDR3 contains 13 residues. The material sequenced was cultured PBMCs, taken from culture after CMV antigen stimulation. The rearrangement links TRBV29-1 to TRBJ2-7; the D is unclear. The receptor was derived from a human donor in good health (CMV status not recorded). Some clones in this sample may be carry-over from other donors' samples. The CDR3 sequence is CSVEEQPVGEQYF. In nucleotides, the CDR3 is TGCAGCGTTGAAGAGCAGCCAGTCGGCGAGCAGTACTTC.